The 25 T cell receptor beta chains below all came from one sample that was sequenced in a study of ipilimumab plus nivolumab after autologous stem cell transplantation (dated by TCRdb to the early 2020s). The receptor library was made with the immunoSEQ multiplex PCR assay. The immuneACCESS repertoire file appears here via TCRdb, limited to in-frame rearrangements. These files lack a portion of the clones; in checked studies, under half of the deficit traces to unresolved V genes, and the cause of the others is not known. The sample table records some 41,000 clones; 85% to 95% of these occur just once. The ten largest make up roughly 0.87% of the sample. Specimen: PBMCs, collected in a trial of ipilimumab plus nivolumab as post-transplant consolidation. Every receptor here comes from a male donor with multiple myeloma.

This clone was seen only once. This CDR3 reads CASSLVVGVNEKLFF. The CDR3 DNA reads as TGTGCCAGCAGCTTAGTGGTCGGGGTTAATGAAAAACTGTTTTTT. This rearrangement joins TRBV7-9 to TRBJ1-4; unclear D gene. This CDR3 is 15 amino acids long. Trimming stripped 1 base from V and 4 bases from J, with 10 bases between. The germline V gene has CDR1 SEHNR and CDR2 FQNEAQ (reference sequence).

The chain uses TRBV14 and TRBJ2-7; D is perhaps TRBD2 (6 bases). The V end lost 3 bases, the J end lost 3 bases, and 12 bases lay between the germline ends. The CDR3 totals 14 residues. Germline assignment: CDR1 SGHDN and CDR2 FVKESK. The CDR3 loop is CASSHPPGVYEQYF. CDR3 DNA sequence: TGTGCCAGCAGCCACCCTCCGGGGGTCTACGAGCAGTACTTC.

This rearrangement joins TRBV7-3 to TRBJ2-2; no definite D call. Trimming removed 0 bases at V and 4 bases at J, with 3 bases between. The CDR3 has 13 amino acids. CDR1 and CDR2 from the germline V gene are SGHTA and FQGTGA. The CDR3 here is CASSLTPTGELFF. DNA of the CDR3: TGTGCCAGCAGCTTAACCCCCACCGGGGAGCTGTTTTTT.

The chain is built from TRBV19 and TRBJ2-5; TRBD2 matches 15 bases. CDR3 length: 16 residues. The germline CDR1 and CDR2 sequences are LNHDA and SQIVND (reference sequence). After removal of 4 bases from V and 5 bases from J, the junction contained 5 bases not matched to a gene. The CDR3 reads CASSTPGLAGGETQYF. The CDR3 region has the DNA TGTGCCAGTAGTACTCCTGGACTAGCGGGGGGGGAGACCCAGTACTTC.

The chain joins TRBV28 to TRBJ1-6; D ambiguous. The CDR3 sequence is 16 residues long. Germline assignment: CDR1 MDHEN and CDR2 SYDVKM. Trimming took 6 bases from V and 8 from J, leaving 20 bases between them. As DNA, the CDR3 is TGTGCCAGCAGGTCCATTTCGAGGATCTACGATTCACCCCTCCACTTT. Translation gives CASRSISRIYDSPLHF. Full variable domain (outside the CDR3, taken from reference TRBV28 and TRBJ1-6): DVKVTQSSRYLVKRTGEKVFLECVQDMDHENMFWYRQDPGLGLRLIYFSYDVKMKEKGDIPEGYSVSREKKERFSLILESASTNQTSMYLCASRSISRIYDSPLHFGNGTRLTVT.

This clone has just a few counts. V gene TRBV7-3 combines with J gene TRBJ1-3; no clear D. Germline CDR1 is SGHTA and CDR2 is FQGTGA. The CDR3 has 15 amino acids. The ends were cut back, 5 bases at V and 0 bases at J, with 11 bases in the middle. CDR3 nucleotides: TGTGCCAGCAGCCTTCGGGCTCCCTCTGGAAACACCATATATTTT. Its protein product is CASSLRAPSGNTIYF.

The rearrangement links TRBV2 to TRBJ2-7; 9 bases fit TRBD2. Unmatched junction bases numbered 9, after V lost 0 bases and J lost 12 bases. There are 14 residues in the CDR3. The germline CDR1 and CDR2 sequences are SNHLY and FYNNEI. The CDR3 reads CASSEAVRAGGLYF. The CDR3 DNA sequence: TGTGCCAGCAGTGAAGCCGTTCGGGCGGGAGGGCTGTACTTC.

The J gene is TRBJ2-7, the V gene TRBV5-6, with D unresolved. Germline V lookup: CDR1 SGHDT, CDR2 YYEEEE. The CDR3 extends over 14 amino acids. V was cut by 0 bases and J by 3 bases, with 10 bases left in between. CDR3 nucleotide sequence: TGTGCCAGCAGCTTGGACCCGGAAATCTACGAGCAGTACTTC. Its translation: CASSLDPEIYEQYF.

The chain uses TRBV5-1 and TRBJ2-3, with 11 bases that match TRBD2. Per the germline V gene, CDR1 is SGHRS and CDR2 is YFSETQ. CDR3 length: 16 residues. V lost 2 bases, J lost 5 bases, and 7 bases stayed unmatched. The CDR3 spells CASSFMLAGGEDTQYF. In DNA form, the CDR3 reads TGCGCCAGCAGCTTCATGCTAGCGGGAGGTGAAGATACGCAGTATTTT.

The CDR3 bases are TGTGCCATCAGTCGGATCCCTGAGCTAGCGGGAGCGTCCGAGCAGTACTTC. Its protein product is CAISRIPELAGASEQYF. This chain joins TRBV10-3 and TRBJ2-7; 10 bases align to TRBD2. The V gene end was trimmed by 5 bases and the J gene end by 6 bases; junction bases not matched to a gene: 16. The CDR3 extends over 17 amino acids. In germline, CDR1 is ENHRY, CDR2 SYGVKD.

This clone occurred once. The CDR3 region has the DNA TGTGCCAGCAGTATAGGGGGGGGGAGCTATAATTCACCCCTCCACTTT. Translated, it gives CASSIGGGSYNSPLHF. The genes are TRBV28 and TRBJ1-6; a weak D match, TRBD1 (6 bases). V dropped 5 bases and J dropped 3 bases, with 14 bases sitting between them. Germline CDR1 reads MDHEN; CDR2 reads SYDVKM. The CDR3 length is 16 residues.

V gene TRBV7-8 combines with J gene TRBJ2-1, with D possibly being TRBD1 or TRBD2 (5 bases each). V was clipped by 7 bases and J by 4 bases, with 17 bases between them. This CDR3 is built from 15 residues. The germline gives CDR1 SGHVS, CDR2 FQNEAQ. CDR3: CASTLDWTTYNEQFF. In DNA, the CDR3 is TGTGCCAGCACCCTGGACTGGACAACGTACAATGAGCAGTTCTTC.

The CDR3 coding sequence is TGTGCCAGCAGGAACGAGGGGGGGGAGTCCTACGAGCAGTACTTC. Protein: CASRNEGGESYEQYF. The J gene is TRBJ2-7, the V gene TRBV6-5; a possible D gene is TRBD2 (7 bases). There are 15 residues in the CDR3. Trimming shortened V by 6 bases and J by 1 base, and 16 bases separated the two germline ends. Germline V gene lookup returns CDR1 MNHEY and CDR2 SVGAGI.

The genes are TRBV19 and TRBJ2-4; 11 bases are a match to TRBD2. J was trimmed by 4 bases and V by 5 bases; bases with no gene match: 4. CDR3 length: 15 amino acids. Germline CDR1 and CDR2: LNHDA and SQIVND (reference sequence). The CDR3 sequence: CASSEGTSGKNIQYF. The CDR3 DNA reads TGTGCCAGTAGTGAGGGGACTAGCGGTAAAAACATTCAGTACTTC.

The chain carries TRBV6-5 and TRBJ2-1; D is unresolved. CDR1 MNHEY and CDR2 SVGAGI come from the germline V gene. The CDR3 totals 14 residues. The germline V and J ends were trimmed by 0 bases and 3 bases, with 6 bases remaining between them. CDR3 DNA: TGTGCCAGCAGTTACTCAGCCAACTACAATGAGCAGTTCTTC. This sequence encodes CASSYSANYNEQFF.

The V and J genes are TRBV7-9 and TRBJ1-2; 7 nucleotides agree with TRBD1. Per germline, CDR1 SEHNR and CDR2 FQNEAQ (reference sequence). V was clipped by 6 bases and J by 2 bases; unmatched bases: 6. The CDR3 extends over 14 amino acids. This chain's CDR3 is CASRSTGWNYGYTF. CDR3 nucleotide sequence: TGTGCCAGCAGATCGACAGGGTGGAACTATGGCTACACCTTC.

For the CDR3, the DNA is TGTGCCAGCAGCACCCATCTTAAAGAGGTGTACGAGCAGTACTTC. Its translation: CASSTHLKEVYEQYF. This chain joins TRBV21-1 and TRBJ2-7; the table's D call TRBD2 went unverified against the DNA. TRBV21-1 constitutes a pseudogene. This CDR3 contains 15 residues.

The chain is built from TRBV2 and TRBJ2-1, with D possibly matching TRBD2 (5 bases). Germline CDR1 is SNHLY and CDR2 is FYNNEI. Trimming removed 4 bases from V and 3 bases from J, with 7 bases in between. This CDR3 comprises 13 residues. The CDR3 loop reads CASSVGIYNEQFF. Here the CDR3 DNA reads TGTGCCAGCAGTGTCGGGATCTACAATGAGCAGTTCTTC.

About this clone: Additional DNA sequences in this sample encode the identical CDR3. This chain connects TRBV30 to TRBJ2-2, with 8 bases matching TRBD2. The CDR3 runs to 14 residues. Per germline, CDR1 GTSNPN and CDR2 SVGIG (reference sequence). The J segment lost 4 bases and the V segment lost 3 bases, leaving 4 bases of the junction unmatched. CDR3 protein: CAWRGGGTTGELFF. DNA for the CDR3: TGTGCCTGGAGGGGCGGGGGGACCACCGGGGAGCTGTTTTTT.

This clone was picked up one time. The rearrangement links TRBV19 to TRBJ1-5; D is uncertain. V lost 5 bases, J lost 7 bases, and 12 bases lay in between. Germline V gene lookup returns CDR1 LNHDA and CDR2 SQIVND (reference sequence). This CDR3 has 13 residues. Here the CDR3 DNA reads TGTGCCAGTAGTGAAGGCCTTGCCCAGCCCCAGCATTTT. Its translation is CASSEGLAQPQHF.

The J gene is TRBJ2-5, the V gene TRBV5-6, with 7 bases matching TRBD1. V shed 3 bases and J 1 base; nucleotides not matched to a gene: 6. This CDR3 is built from 15 residues. In germline, CDR1 is SGHDT, CDR2 YYEEEE. In nucleotides, the CDR3 is TGTGCCAGCAGCTCGAGGGACAGACTCCAAGAGACCCAGTACTTC. It codes for CASSSRDRLQETQYF.

The J gene is TRBJ2-6, the V gene TRBV4-3, with TRBD1 as a possible D gene (5 bases). Germline CDR1 and CDR2: LGHNA and YSLEER. Trimming shortened V by 0 bases and J by 4 bases, and 16 bases separated the two germline ends. The CDR3 has 18 residues. This chain's CDR3 is CASSQDGARASGANVLTF. In nucleotides, the CDR3 is TGCGCCAGCAGCCAAGATGGCGCCAGGGCATCAGGGGCCAACGTCCTGACTTTC.

DNA of the CDR3: TGTGCCAGCAGTTGGGGGGGCCTTAGCACAGATACGCAGTATTTT. It encodes CASSWGGLSTDTQYF. The chain recombines TRBV5-4 with TRBJ2-3; possible D gene TRBD2, 7 bases. Germline V gives CDR1 SGHNT, CDR2 YYREEE (reference sequence). There are 15 residues in the CDR3. V lost 5 bases, J lost 0 bases, and 13 bases lay in between.

V gene TRBV28 combines with J gene TRBJ2-6; the match to TRBD1 covers 8 bases. Per the germline V gene, CDR1 is MDHEN and CDR2 is SYDVKM. V was pared by 10 bases and J by 0 bases, with 5 bases of the junction left unmatched. The CDR3 has 15 amino acids. CDR3 region: CATGQGVSGANVLTF. The CDR3 region has the DNA TGTGCCACTGGACAGGGAGTCTCTGGGGCCAACGTCCTGACTTTC.

This clone was seen just once. The chain joins TRBV15 to TRBJ2-2; 8 bases are shared with TRBD2. V dropped 1 base and J dropped 3; count of bases not matched to a gene: 1. Germline loops: CDR1 LNHNV, CDR2 YYDKDF (reference sequence). This CDR3 has 15 amino acids. CDR3 DNA: TGTGCCACCAGCAGAGGCGGGGGGCACACCGGGGAGCTGTTTTTT. Residues: CATSRGGGHTGELFF.